This is a list of T cell receptor beta chains from one sample in a study of breast tumors, draining lymph nodes, adjacent tissues. TCRdb reprocessed the multiplex PCR reads via MiXCR and lists one record per CDR3 protein. The sample lists nearly 200,000 distinct CDR3 sequences, over 25% occurring once. Sequencing was done on a sample of axillary lymph node tissue. The receptor source for this set is a female donor with breast cancer. Some clones in this sample may be carry-over from other donors' samples. Each CDR3 is given with its conserved first and last residue. D genes are given only for firm matches. Only some rows state a clone size, as once, few, many or a class for expanded clones.

D gene,clone size,V gene,J gene,CDR3 protein,CDR3 DNA
-,many,TRBV4-1,TRBJ2-5,CASSQGLSQAETQYF,TGCGCCAGCAGCCAAGGGCTCTCCCAAGCAGAGACCCAGTACTTC
TRBD1,many,TRBV7-9,TRBJ2-1,CASSRGTGGINEQFF,TGTGCCAGCAGCCGAGGGACAGGGGGTATCAATGAGCAGTTCTTC
TRBD2,many,TRBV12-3/TRBV12-4,TRBJ2-3,CASSREASGSSTDTQYF,TGTGCCAGCAGTCGAGAGGCTAGCGGATCTAGCACAGATACGCAGTATTTT
-,-,TRBV5-1,TRBJ1-1,CASSLFVGMNTEAFF,TGCGCCAGCAGCTTGTTTGTGGGCATGAACACTGAAGCTTTCTTT
-,many,TRBV30,TRBJ1-2,CAWSDRGTYGYTF,TGTGCCTGGAGCGATAGGGGGACCTATGGCTACACCTTC
-,-,TRBV29-1,TRBJ1-1,CSVEGQGVGNTEAFF,TGCAGCGTTGAGGGTCAGGGAGTGGGGAACACTGAAGCTTTCTTT
-,many,TRBV20-1,TRBJ2-5,CSAKNTGSKTQYF,TGCAGTGCTAAAAATACAGGGTCGAAGACCCAGTACTTC
TRBD1,-,TRBV29-1,TRBJ1-5,CSVELQGGVQPQHF,TGCAGCGTTGAGTTGCAGGGGGGTGTACAGCCCCAGCATTTT
-,-,TRBV12-3/TRBV12-4,TRBJ1-6,CASTSDSFLRSPLHF,TGTGCCAGCACTAGCGACAGTTTCCTTAGGTCACCCCTCCACTTT
TRBD1,many,TRBV20-1,TRBJ2-7,CSALGTASSYEQYF,TGCAGTGCACTTGGGACAGCGAGCTCCTACGAGCAGTACTTC
TRBD1,many,TRBV5-8,TRBJ1-2,CASSRDRGSSYTF,TGTGCCAGCAGCCGGGACAGGGGATCGAGCTACACCTTC
TRBD1,-,TRBV19,TRBJ2-5,CASSTRSPSYSTGADQETQYF,TGTGCCAGTAGTACTAGGAGCCCCTCCTACTCGACAGGGGCGGATCAAGAGACCCAGTACTTC
-,many,TRBV20-1,TRBJ2-1,CSARERRANYNEQFF,TGCAGTGCTAGAGAGCGAAGGGCCAACTACAATGAGCAGTTCTTC
TRBD1,once,TRBV6-4,TRBJ1-2,CASSESGTVGYGYTF,TGTGCCAGCAGTGAATCGGGGACAGTCGGCTATGGCTACACCTTC